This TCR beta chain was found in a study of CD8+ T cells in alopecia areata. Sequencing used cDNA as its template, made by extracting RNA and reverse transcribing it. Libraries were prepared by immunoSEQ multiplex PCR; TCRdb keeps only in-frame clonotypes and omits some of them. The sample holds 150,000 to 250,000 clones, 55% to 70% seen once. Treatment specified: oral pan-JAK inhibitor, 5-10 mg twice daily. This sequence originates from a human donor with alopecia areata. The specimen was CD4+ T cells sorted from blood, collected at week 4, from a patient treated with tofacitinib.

Here the CDR3 DNA reads TGTGCCTGGAGGGACAGCGTGTACGAGCAGTACTTC. Translating gives CAWRDSVYEQYF. The chain employs TRBV30 and TRBJ2-7, with a tentative D call TRBD1 (6 bases). CDR1 GTSNPN and CDR2 SVGIG come from the germline V gene (reference sequence). The V end lost 3 bases, the J end lost 4 bases, and 10 bases lay between the germline ends. The CDR3 loop spans 12 amino acids.